The present entry profiles one T cell receptor beta chain with its context. Its target is not known. A UMI-containing oligonucleotide was joined by 3' ligation to the TCR cDNA template. Whole-blood samples were under 3 ml of peripheral blood from healthy adult volunteers. The source of the sample is a study of naive and memory T cell subsets. The CDR3 has 14 residues. Trimming shortened V by 11 bases and J by 10 bases, and 21 bases separated the two germline ends. Germline lookup yields CDR1 SNHLY and CDR2 FYNNEI. Regarding the study as a whole: TCR transcript changes with activation or differentiation may affect this RNA method.

Ligated cDNA underwent four rounds of PCR with nested alpha and beta constant region primers and SP2. For blood and skin samples, reverse transcription used TCR alpha and beta constant primers. In TCRdb, the 5' RACE reads were re-called with MiXCR into one record per CDR3 protein. This table holds around 56,000 distinct CDR3 sequences, more than 7.5% found once. This chain links TRBV2 with TRBJ1-6; a weak D match, TRBD1 (5 bases). This TCR came from a female donor in good health. The CDR3 region is CAGTGAGGGSPLHF. DNA of the CDR3: TGTGCCGGAACCGGGGCAGGCGGTGGGTCACCCCTCCACTTT.